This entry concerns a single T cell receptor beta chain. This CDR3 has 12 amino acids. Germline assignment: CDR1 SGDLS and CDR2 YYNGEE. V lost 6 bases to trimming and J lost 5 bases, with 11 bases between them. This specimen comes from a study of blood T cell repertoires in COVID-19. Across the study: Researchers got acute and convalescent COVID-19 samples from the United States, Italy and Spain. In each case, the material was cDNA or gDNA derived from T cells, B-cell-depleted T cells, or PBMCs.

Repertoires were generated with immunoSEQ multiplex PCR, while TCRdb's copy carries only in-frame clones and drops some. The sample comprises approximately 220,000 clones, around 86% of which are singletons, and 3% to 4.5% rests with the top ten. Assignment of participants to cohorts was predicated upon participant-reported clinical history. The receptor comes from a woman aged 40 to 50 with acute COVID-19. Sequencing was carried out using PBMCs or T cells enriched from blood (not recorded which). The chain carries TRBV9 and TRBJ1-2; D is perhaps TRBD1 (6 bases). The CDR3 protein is CASTGVDYGYTF. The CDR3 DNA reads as TGTGCCAGCACAGGGGTTGATTATGGCTACACCTTC.